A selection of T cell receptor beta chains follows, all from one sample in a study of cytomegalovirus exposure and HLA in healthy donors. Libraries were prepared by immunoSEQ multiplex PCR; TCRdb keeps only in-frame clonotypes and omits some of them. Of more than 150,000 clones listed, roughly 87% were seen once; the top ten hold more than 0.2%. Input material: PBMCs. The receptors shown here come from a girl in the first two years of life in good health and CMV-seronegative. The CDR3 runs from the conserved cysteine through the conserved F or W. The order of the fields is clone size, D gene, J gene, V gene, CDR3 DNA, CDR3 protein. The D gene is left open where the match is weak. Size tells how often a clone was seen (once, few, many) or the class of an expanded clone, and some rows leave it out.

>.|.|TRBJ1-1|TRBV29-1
TGCAGCGTTGGGTCGTGGGGCGGCACTGAAGCTTTCTTT
CSVGSWGGTEAFF
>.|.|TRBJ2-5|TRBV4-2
TGTGCCAGCAGCCCTTCCTTCGGCGCGGGAACGGAGACCCAGTACTTC
CASSPSFGAGTETQYF
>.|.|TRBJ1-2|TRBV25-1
TGTGCCAGCAGTGGCCGACAGGCCGGTGCCCTTAACTATGGCTACACCTTC
CASSGRQAGALNYGYTF
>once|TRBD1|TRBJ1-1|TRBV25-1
TGTGCCAGCAGTGAATCGCTAACAGGGGACACTGAAGCTTTCTTT
CASSESLTGDTEAFF
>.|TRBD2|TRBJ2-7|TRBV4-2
TGTGCCAGCAGCCCCGGGACTATTTCCCACGAGCAGTACTTC
CASSPGTISHEQYF
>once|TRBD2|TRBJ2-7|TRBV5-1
TGCGCCAGCAGCTGGATTCCGGGGGGGCCAGGGGAGCAGTACTTC
CASSWIPGGPGEQYF
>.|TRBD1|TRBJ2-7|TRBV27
TGTGCCAGCAGTTACGGGACCGGGACAGTCTACGAGCAGTACTTC
CASSYGTGTVYEQYF
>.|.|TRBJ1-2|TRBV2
TGTGCCAGCAGTGAACAGGGGCGCTCGGACTATGGCTACACCTTC
CASSEQGRSDYGYTF
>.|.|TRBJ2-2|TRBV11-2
TGTGCCAGCACCTTGGTAGGAGGGTACACCGGGGAGCTGTTTTTT
CASTLVGGYTGELFF
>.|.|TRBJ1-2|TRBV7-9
TGTTCCAGCAGCTCAGATGAAAACTATGGCTACACCTTC
CSSSSDENYGYTF
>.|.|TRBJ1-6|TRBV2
TGTGCCAGCAGTGAAGGGTTGAGTAATTCACCCCTCCACTTT
CASSEGLSNSPLHF
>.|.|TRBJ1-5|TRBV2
TGTGCCAGCAGGGGGGGACCGACGAATCAGCCCCAGCATTTT
CASRGGPTNQPQHF
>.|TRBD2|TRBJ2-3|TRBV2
TGTGCCAGCAGTGATACCATGGCGGGGGTTATCACAGATACGCAGTATTTT
CASSDTMAGVITDTQYF
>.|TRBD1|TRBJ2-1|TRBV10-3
TGTGCCATCATGAACCGGGACAGGGGGACCTACAATGAGCAGTTCTTC
CAIMNRDRGTYNEQFF
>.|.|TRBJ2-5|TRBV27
TGTGCCAGCAGCTATAACCCTAGCGCCCAAGAGACCCAGTACTTC
CASSYNPSAQETQYF
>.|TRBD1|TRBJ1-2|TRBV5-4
TGTGCCAGCAGCCCCGACAGGGGGCGTTCTCATGGCTACACCTTC
CASSPDRGRSHGYTF
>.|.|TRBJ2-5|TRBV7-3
TGTGCCAGCAGCTCCCGCGGGCGAGAGACCCAGTACTTC
CASSSRGRETQYF
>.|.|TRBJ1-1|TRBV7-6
TGTGCCAGCAGCTCCGTGGGCAACACTGAAGCTTTCTTT
CASSSVGNTEAFF
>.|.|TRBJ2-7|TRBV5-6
TGTGCCAGCACGGCGGGCACATACGAGCAGTACTTC
CASTAGTYEQYF
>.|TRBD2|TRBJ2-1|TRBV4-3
TGCGCCAGCAGCCAAGGAGGGCGGCGGGGGGTGGATGAGCAGTTCTTC
CASSQGGRRGVDEQFF
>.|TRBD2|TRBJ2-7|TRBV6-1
TGTGCCAGCAGTGAAATGGGGACTAGGTGGGGCGAGCAGTACTTC
CASSEMGTRWGEQYF
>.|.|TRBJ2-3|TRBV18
TGTGCCAGCTCACCACCCAGCGGCAGGAGGTCAGATACGCAGTATTTT
CASSPPSGRRSDTQYF
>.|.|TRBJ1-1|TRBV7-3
TGTGCCAGCAGCGGGGGGGCAGGGGCAAACACTGAAGCTTTCTTT
CASSGGAGANTEAFF
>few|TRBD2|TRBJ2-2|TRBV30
TGTGCCTGGGCTAGCGGGAGGGCCGGGGAGCTGTTTTTT
CAWASGRAGELFF
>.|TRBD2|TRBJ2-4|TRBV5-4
TGTGCCAGCAGCTTGACTAGCGGGGGGATTGGCATTCAGTACTTC
CASSLTSGGIGIQYF
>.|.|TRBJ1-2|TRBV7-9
TGTTCCAGCAGCTTAGTAGGGGATGGCTACACCTTC
CSSSLVGDGYTF
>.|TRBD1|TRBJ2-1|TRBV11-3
TGTGCCAGCAGCCCTCGGACAGGGGGCCGGTACAATGAGCAGTTCTTC
CASSPRTGGRYNEQFF
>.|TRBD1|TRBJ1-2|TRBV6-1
TGTGCCAGCAGTGAAGCGACCGGACAGGGGGTCTATGGCTACACCTTC
CASSEATGQGVYGYTF
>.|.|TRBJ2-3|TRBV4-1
TGCGCCAGCAGCCAAGATCGGTACACAGATACGCAGTATTTT
CASSQDRYTDTQYF
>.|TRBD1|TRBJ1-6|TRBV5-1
TGCGCCAGCAGCTTGAGATCAGGGGGTAATAATTCACCCCTCCACTTT
CASSLRSGGNNSPLHF
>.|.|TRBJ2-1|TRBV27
TGTGCCAGCAGTCGTCAGACAGGAGGACCCTACAATGAGCAGTTCTTC
CASSRQTGGPYNEQFF